What follows describes a single TCR beta chain. Its antigen remains unknown. CDR3 size: 15 residues. The germline V and J ends were trimmed by 4 bases and 6 bases, with 13 bases remaining between them. CDR1 is MGHDK, CDR2 SYGVNS, per germline. Blood samples were obtained at baseline, cycle 4 day 1, and cycle 7 day 1. This specimen comes from a study of OX40 agonist ivuxolimab in advanced cancers. Turning to the study itself: The treatment was a fully human IgG2 OX40 agonist, ivuxolimab.

Repertoires were generated with immunoSEQ multiplex PCR, while TCRdb's copy carries only in-frame clones and drops some. The sample has about 94,000 clones, about nine tenths seen once. General study points: CD4+ and CD8+ T cells in blood underwent clonal expansion by week 6 at 0.1 to 3.0 mg/kg. Normalized T-cell clonal expansion was also low in some nonresponders.

The receptor was derived from an adult with an advanced solid tumor such as melanoma, head and neck, liver or kidney cancer. The sequences come from CD4+ or CD8+ T cells sorted from blood, collected in a trial of the OX40 agonist ivuxolimab. The chain carries TRBV25-1 and TRBJ1-6, with D possibly TRBD1 on 6 matching bases. CDR3 coding DNA: TGTGCCAGCAGTGCAACAGGGTTCTCTAATTCACCCCTCCACTTT. Translation: CASSATGFSNSPLHF. Based on the CDR3 plus reference TRBV25-1 and TRBJ1-6, the full variable domain is EADIYQTPRYLVIGTGKKITLECSQTMGHDKMYWYQQDPGMELHLIHYSYGVNSTEKGDLSSESTVSRIRTEHFPLTLESARPSHTSQYLCASSATGFSNSPLHFGNGTRLTVT.